The rows below give T cell receptor beta chains drawn from one sample of a study of T cell responses to AZD1222 COVID-19 vaccine. This table comes from immunoSEQ multiplex PCR, and its TCRdb copy is limited to in-frame clones, with some not included. This repertoire shows roughly 120,000 clones, roughly 91% found once; its top ten account for 1.2%. The source material was peripheral blood, sampled on day 0 of AZD1222 vaccination. All receptors come from an adult in good health. Both conserved end residues are trimmed from each CDR3. Only part of the rows carry a size: once, few, many, or a class if the clone is expanded.

J gene,clone size,V gene,CDR3 protein
TRBJ1-1,once,TRBV11-2,ASSLSTEAF
TRBJ1-1,NA,TRBV5-1,ASRMTGMNTEAF
TRBJ1-1,NA,TRBV6-6,ASSKEWNIPNTEAF
TRBJ2-7,NA,TRBV7-9,ASSSEGKPYEQY
TRBJ2-7,NA,TRBV4-2,ASSQDPRYEQY
TRBJ2-5,once,TRBV9,ASSAGLARETQY
TRBJ1-2,NA,TRBV19,ASRGQSYGYT
TRBJ2-3,NA,TRBV7-8,ASSSSDRGRLDTQY
TRBJ1-2,NA,TRBV3-1/TRBV3-2,ASSSPGRKYGYT
TRBJ2-1,NA,TRBV5-6,ASSFAAGGINEQF
TRBJ2-5,NA,TRBV3-1/TRBV3-2,ASSQGLGGAVETQY
TRBJ2-1,NA,TRBV9,ASSASGYEQF
TRBJ1-1,NA,TRBV10-2,ASTTGYGNTEAF